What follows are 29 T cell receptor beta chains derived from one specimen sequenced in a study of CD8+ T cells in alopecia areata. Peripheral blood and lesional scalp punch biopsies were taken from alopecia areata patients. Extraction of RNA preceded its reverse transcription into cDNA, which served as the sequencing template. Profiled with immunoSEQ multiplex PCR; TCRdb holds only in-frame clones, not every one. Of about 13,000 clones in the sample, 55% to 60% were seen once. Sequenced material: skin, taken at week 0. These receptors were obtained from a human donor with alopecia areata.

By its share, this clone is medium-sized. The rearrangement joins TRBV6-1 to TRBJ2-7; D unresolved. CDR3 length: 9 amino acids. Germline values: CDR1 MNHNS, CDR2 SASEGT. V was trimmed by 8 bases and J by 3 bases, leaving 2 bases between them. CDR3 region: CASHYEQYF. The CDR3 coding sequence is TGTGCCAGCCACTACGAGCAGTACTTC.

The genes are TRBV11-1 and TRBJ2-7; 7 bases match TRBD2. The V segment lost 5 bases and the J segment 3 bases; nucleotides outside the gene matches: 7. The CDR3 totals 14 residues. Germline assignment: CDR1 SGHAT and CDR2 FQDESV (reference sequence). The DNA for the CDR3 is TGTGCCAGCAGCGCGGGGGACCGGAACTACGAGCAGTACTTC. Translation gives CASSAGDRNYEQYF.

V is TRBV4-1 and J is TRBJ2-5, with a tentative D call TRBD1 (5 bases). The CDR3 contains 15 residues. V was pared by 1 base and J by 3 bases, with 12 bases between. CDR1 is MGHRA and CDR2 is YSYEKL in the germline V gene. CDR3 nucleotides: TGCGCCAGCAGCCAAGGGTATGAAGGGGAAGAGACCCAGTACTTC. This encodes CASSQGYEGEETQYF.

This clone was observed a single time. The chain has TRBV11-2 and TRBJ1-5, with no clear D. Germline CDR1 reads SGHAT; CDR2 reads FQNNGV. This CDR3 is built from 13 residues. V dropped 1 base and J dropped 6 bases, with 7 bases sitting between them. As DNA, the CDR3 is TGTGCCAGCAGCTTAGGACGAACTCAGCCCCAGCATTTT. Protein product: CASSLGRTQPQHF. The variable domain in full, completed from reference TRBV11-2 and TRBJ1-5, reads EAGVAQSPRYKIIEKRQSVAFWCNPISGHATLYWYQQILGQGPKLLIQFQNNGVVDDSQLPKDRFSAERLKGVDSTLKIQPAKLEDSAVYLCASSLGRTQPQHFGDGTRLSIL.

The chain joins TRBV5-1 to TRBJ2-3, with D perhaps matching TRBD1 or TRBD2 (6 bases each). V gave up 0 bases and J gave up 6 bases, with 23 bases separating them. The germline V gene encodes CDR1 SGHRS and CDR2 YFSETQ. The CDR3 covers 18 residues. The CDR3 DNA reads TGCGCCAGCAGCTTGGCGCTGGAGGGACATCCGACCGAGGATACGCAGTATTTT. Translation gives CASSLALEGHPTEDTQYF.

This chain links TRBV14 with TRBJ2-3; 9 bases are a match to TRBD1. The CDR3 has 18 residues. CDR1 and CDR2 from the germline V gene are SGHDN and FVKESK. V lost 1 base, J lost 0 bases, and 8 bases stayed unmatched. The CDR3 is CASSQARRTGASTDTQYF. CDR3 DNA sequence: TGTGCCAGCAGCCAAGCTAGAAGGACAGGGGCTAGCACAGATACGCAGTATTTT.

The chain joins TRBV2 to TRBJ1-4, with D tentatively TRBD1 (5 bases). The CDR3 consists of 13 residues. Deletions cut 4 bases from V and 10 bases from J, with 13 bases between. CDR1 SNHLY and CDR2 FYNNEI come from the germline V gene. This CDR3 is CASSAGLDRKLFF. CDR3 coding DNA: TGTGCCAGCAGTGCAGGGCTTGATAGAAAACTGTTTTTT.

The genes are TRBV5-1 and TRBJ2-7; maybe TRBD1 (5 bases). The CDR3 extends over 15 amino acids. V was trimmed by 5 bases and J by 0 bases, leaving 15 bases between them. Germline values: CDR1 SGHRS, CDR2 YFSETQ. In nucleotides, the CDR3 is TGCGCCAGCAGTCCGACAGCTGGTGGCTCCTACGAGCAGTACTTC. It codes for CASSPTAGGSYEQYF.

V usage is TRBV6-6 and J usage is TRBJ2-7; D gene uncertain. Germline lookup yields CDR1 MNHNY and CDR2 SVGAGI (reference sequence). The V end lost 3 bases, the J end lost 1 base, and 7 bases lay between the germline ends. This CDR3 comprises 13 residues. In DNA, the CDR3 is TGTGCCAGCAGTTATGGGATTTCCTACGAGCAGTACTTC. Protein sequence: CASSYGISYEQYF.

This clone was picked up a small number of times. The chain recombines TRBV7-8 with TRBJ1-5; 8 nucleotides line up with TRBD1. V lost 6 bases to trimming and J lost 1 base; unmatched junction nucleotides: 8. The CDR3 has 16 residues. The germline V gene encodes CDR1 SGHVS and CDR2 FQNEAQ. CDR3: CASSSPTGGSNQPQHF. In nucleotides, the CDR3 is TGTGCCAGCAGTTCCCCCACAGGGGGGAGCAATCAGCCCCAGCATTTT.

The CDR3 DNA is TGTGCCAGCTCACCAGATGGGGGGGCTTCGGGAGGCTACACCTTC. Protein product: CASSPDGGASGGYTF. The gene calls are TRBV18 and TRBJ1-2; possible D gene TRBD1, 6 bases. This CDR3 contains 15 residues. The germline V gene has CDR1 KGHSH and CDR2 LQKENI. Trimming cost V 2 bases and J 8 bases, with 18 bases left between them.

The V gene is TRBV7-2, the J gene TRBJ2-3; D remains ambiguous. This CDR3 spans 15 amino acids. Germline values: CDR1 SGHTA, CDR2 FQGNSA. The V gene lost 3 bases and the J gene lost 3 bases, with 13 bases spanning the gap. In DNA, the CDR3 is TGTGCCAGCAGCTTTTCTCCCCGAGGTACAGATACGCAGTATTTT. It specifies CASSFSPRGTDTQYF.

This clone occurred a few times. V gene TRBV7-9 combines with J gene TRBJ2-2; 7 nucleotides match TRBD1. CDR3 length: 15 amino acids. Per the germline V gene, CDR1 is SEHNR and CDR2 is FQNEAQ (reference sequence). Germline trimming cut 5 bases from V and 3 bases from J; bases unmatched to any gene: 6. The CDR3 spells CASSPRGQHTGELFF. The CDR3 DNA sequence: TGTGCCAGCAGCCCCCGGGGACAGCACACCGGGGAGCTGTTTTTT.

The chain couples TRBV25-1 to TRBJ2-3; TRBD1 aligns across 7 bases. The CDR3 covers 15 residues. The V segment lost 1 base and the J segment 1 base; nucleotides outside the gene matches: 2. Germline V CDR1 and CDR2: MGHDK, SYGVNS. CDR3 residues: CASSEFTGGTDTQYF. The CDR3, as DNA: TGTGCCAGCAGTGAATTTACAGGGGGCACAGATACGCAGTATTTT.

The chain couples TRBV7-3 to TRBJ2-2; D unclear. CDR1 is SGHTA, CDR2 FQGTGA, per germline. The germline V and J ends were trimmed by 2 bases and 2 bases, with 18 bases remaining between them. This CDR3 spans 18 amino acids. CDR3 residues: CASSLSHLQRPNTGELFF. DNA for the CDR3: TGTGCCAGCAGCTTATCCCATCTCCAGAGACCCAACACCGGGGAGCTGTTTTTT.

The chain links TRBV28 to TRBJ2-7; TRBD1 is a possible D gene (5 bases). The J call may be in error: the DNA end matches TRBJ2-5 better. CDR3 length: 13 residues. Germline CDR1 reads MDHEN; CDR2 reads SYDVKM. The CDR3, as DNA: TGTGCCAGCAGTTTTGGCAGGGTCGAGACCCAGTACTTC. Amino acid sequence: CASSFGRVETQYF.

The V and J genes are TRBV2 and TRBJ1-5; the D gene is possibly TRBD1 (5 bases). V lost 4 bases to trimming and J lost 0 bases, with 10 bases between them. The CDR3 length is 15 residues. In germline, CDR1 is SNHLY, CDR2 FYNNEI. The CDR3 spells CASSVDSYSNQPQHF. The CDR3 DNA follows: TGTGCCAGCAGTGTCGACAGTTATAGCAATCAGCCCCAGCATTTT.

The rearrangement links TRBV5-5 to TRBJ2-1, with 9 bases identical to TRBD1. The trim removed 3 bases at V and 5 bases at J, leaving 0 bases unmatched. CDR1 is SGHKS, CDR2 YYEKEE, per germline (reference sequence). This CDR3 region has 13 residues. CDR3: CASSWTGDNEQFF. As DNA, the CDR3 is TGTGCCAGCAGCTGGACAGGGGACAATGAGCAGTTCTTC. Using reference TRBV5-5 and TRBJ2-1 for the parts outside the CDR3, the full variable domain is DAGVTQSPTHLIKTRGQQVTLRCSPISGHKSVSWYQQVLGQGPQFIFQYYEKEERGRGNFPDRFSARQFPNYSSELNVNALLLGDSALYLCASSWTGDNEQFFGPGTRLTVL.

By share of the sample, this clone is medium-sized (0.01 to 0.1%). In DNA, the CDR3 is TGTGCCAGTAGTCCGCGGAGGGGGACCTCGGACACCATATATTTT. This gives the protein CASSPRRGTSDTIYF. The gene calls are TRBV19 and TRBJ1-3; D is perhaps TRBD1 (6 bases). Germline-derived CDR1 and CDR2 are LNHDA and SQIVND (reference sequence). V dropped 5 bases and J dropped 8 bases, with 19 bases sitting between them. This CDR3 is 15 amino acids long.

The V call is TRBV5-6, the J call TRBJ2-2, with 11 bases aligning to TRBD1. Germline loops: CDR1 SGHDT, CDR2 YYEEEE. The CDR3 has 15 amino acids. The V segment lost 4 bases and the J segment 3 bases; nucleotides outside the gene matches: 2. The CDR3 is CASSPGQGDTGELFF. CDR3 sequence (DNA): TGTGCCAGCAGCCCGGGACAGGGGGACACCGGGGAGCTGTTTTTT.

CDR3 bases: TGCGCCAGCAGCCCCCTCAGGGGAAGGGACACCATATATTTT. It specifies CASSPLRGRDTIYF. The chain combines TRBV4-1 with TRBJ1-3; D is perhaps TRBD1 (6 bases). CDR1 is MGHRA and CDR2 is YSYEKL in the germline V gene. Trimming took off 4 bases at V and 8 bases at J, with 15 bases between the two ends. The CDR3 contains 14 residues.

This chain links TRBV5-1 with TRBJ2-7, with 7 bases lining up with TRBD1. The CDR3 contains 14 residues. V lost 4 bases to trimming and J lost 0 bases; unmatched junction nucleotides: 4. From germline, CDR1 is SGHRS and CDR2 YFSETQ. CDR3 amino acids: CASSGDSLSYEQYF. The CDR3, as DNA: TGCGCCAGCAGCGGGGACAGCCTCTCCTACGAGCAGTACTTC. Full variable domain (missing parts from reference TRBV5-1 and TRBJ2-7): KAGVTQTPRYLIKTRGQQVTLSCSPISGHRSVSWYQQTPGQGLQFLFEYFSETQRNKGNFPGRFSGRQFSNSRSEMNVSTLELGDSALYLCASSGDSLSYEQYFGPGTRLTVT.

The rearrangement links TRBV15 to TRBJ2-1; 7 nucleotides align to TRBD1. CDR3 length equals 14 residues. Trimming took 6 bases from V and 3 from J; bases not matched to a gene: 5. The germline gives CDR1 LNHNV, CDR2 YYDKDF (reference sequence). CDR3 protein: CATSTGQFYNEQFF. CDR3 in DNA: TGTGCCACCAGTACGGGACAGTTCTACAATGAGCAGTTCTTC.

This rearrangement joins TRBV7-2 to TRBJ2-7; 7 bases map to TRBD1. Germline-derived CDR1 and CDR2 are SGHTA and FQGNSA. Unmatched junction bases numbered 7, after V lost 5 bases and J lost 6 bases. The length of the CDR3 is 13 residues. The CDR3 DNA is TGTGCCAGCAGCCAGGGACAGACCGGCGAGCAGTACTTC. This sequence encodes CASSQGQTGEQYF.

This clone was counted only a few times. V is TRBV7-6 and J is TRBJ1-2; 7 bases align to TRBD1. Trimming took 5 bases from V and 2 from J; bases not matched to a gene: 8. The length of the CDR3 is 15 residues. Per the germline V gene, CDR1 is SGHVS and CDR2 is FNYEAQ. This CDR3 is CASSPGGRGNYGYTF. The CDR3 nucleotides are TGTGCCAGCAGCCCCGGCGGCAGGGGGAACTATGGCTACACCTTC.

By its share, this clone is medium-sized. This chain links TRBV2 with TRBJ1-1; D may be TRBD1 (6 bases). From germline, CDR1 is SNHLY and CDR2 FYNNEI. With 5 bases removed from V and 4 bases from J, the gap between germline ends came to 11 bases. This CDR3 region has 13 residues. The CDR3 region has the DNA TGTGCCAGCAGTCTCGACAGGTTCACTGAAGCTTTCTTT. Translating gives CASSLDRFTEAFF.

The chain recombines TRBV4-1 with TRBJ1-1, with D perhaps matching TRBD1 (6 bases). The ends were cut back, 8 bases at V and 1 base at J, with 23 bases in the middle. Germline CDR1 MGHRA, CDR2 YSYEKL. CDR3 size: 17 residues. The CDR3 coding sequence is TGCGCCAGCCGTGGGGGGCGACGTGTAGGAGGGAACACTGAAGCTTTCTTT. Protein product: CASRGGRRVGGNTEAFF.

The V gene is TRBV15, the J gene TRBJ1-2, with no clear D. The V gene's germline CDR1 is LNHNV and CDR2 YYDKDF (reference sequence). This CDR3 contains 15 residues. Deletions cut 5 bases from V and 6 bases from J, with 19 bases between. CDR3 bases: TGTGCCACCAGCTTAAACTGGGAGGGTTTAGATGGCTACACCTTC. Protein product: CATSLNWEGLDGYTF.

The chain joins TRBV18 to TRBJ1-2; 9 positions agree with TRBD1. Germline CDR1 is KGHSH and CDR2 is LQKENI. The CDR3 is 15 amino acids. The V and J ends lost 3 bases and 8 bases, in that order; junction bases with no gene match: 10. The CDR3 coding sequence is TGTGCCAGCTCACCCGGGACAGGGATTTCGGGAGGCTACACCTTC. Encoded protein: CASSPGTGISGGYTF.